The rows below give T cell receptor beta chains drawn from one sample of a study of T cells in localized non-small cell lung cancer. Clones were sequenced by immunoSEQ multiplex PCR, and TCRdb holds only the in-frame ones, with some missing. Here the sample spans tens of thousands of clones, about four fifths being singletons. This specimen consisted of peripheral blood, obtained before any cancer treatment. The receptors come from a female donor at least 60 years old with stage II squamous cell lung carcinoma. Both conserved end residues are part of each CDR3. The D gene is left open where the match is weak. Rows give clone size only sometimes, using once, few, many, or a class for an expanded clone.

>TRBV30|TRBJ2-2|NA|NA
CAWSGQSTGELFF
TGTGCCTGGAGTGGGCAGTCCACCGGGGAGCTGTTTTTT
>TRBV4-1|TRBJ2-5|TRBD2|NA
CASSLSGGDETQYF
TGCGCCAGCAGCCTTAGCGGGGGGGACGAGACCCAGTACTTC
>TRBV7-6|TRBJ2-2|NA|NA
CASSPGSGELFF
TGTGCCAGCAGCCCGGGGAGCGGGGAGCTGTTTTTT
>TRBV6-5|TRBJ1-2|NA|NA
CASTPEVNYGYTF
TGTGCCAGCACCCCAGAGGTTAACTATGGCTACACCTTC
>TRBV11-3|TRBJ2-3|NA|NA
CASSLGAHMTQYF
TGTGCCAGCAGCTTAGGTGCCCACATGACGCAGTATTTT
>TRBV28|TRBJ2-7|TRBD1|NA
CASSSLATGSSYEQYF
TGTGCCAGCAGTTCATTGGCGACAGGGAGCTCCTACGAGCAGTACTTC
>TRBV7-9|TRBJ1-4|NA|NA
CASSLASVNEKLFF
TGTGCCAGCAGCTTAGCTAGTGTAAATGAAAAACTGTTTTTT
>TRBV30|TRBJ1-4|NA|few
CAYARDGGEKLFF
TGTGCCTATGCCCGGGACGGGGGTGAAAAACTGTTTTTT
>TRBV25-1|TRBJ1-6|NA|NA
CASSPGNSPLHF
TGTGCCAGCAGTCCAGGGAATTCACCCCTCCACTTT
>TRBV18|TRBJ1-6|NA|NA
CASSPPSGTVNSPLHF
TGTGCCAGCTCACCACCGTCTGGGACTGTTAATTCACCCCTCCACTTT
>TRBV7-9|TRBJ1-2|NA|NA
CASSYSSGDYGYTF
TGTGCCAGCAGCTACTCATCAGGGGACTATGGCTACACCTTC
>TRBV7-2|TRBJ2-2|TRBD1|NA
CASTDRGHFTGELFF
TGTGCCAGCACAGACAGGGGGCATTTTACCGGGGAGCTGTTTTTT
>TRBV9|TRBJ2-4|NA|NA
CASSVEWGSGNIQYF
TGTGCCAGCAGCGTAGAATGGGGGTCGGGAAACATTCAGTACTTC
>TRBV19|TRBJ1-2|NA|NA
CASSRPGLESVGYTF
TGTGCCAGTAGTAGACCAGGGTTAGAATCGGTCGGCTACACCTTC
>TRBV5-6|TRBJ1-1|TRBD1|NA
CASSPPDRGLEAFF
TGTGCCAGCAGCCCCCCAGACAGGGGACTTGAAGCTTTCTTT
>TRBV15|TRBJ1-5|NA|NA
CATSRDLGGHLGPQHF
TGTGCCACCAGCAGAGATTTGGGGGGGCACCTGGGGCCCCAGCATTTT
>TRBV18|TRBJ1-2|NA|NA
CASSPTGNDGYTF
TGTGCCAGCTCACCAACAGGGAATGATGGCTACACCTTC
>TRBV5-6|TRBJ2-7|NA|NA
CASSSQYEQYF
TGTGCCAGCAGCTCCCAGTACGAGCAGTACTTC
>TRBV7-2|TRBJ2-5|NA|once
CASSLDRLQLQETQYF
TGTGCCAGCAGCTTAGACAGGCTGCAACTACAAGAGACCCAGTACTTC
>TRBV10-1|TRBJ2-1|TRBD2|NA
CASSNLRPTSGGNEQFF
TGCGCCAGCAGCAACTTGAGGCCGACTAGCGGGGGGAATGAGCAGTTCTTC
>TRBV14|TRBJ1-1|NA|NA
CASSRKVAGAMNTEAFF
TGTGCCAGCAGCCGGAAGGTGGCAGGGGCCATGAACACTGAAGCTTTCTTT
>TRBV5-1|TRBJ1-2|NA|NA
CASSRDTTYGYTF
TGCGCCAGCAGTCGTGACACTACCTATGGCTACACCTTC
>TRBV7-9|TRBJ2-5|NA|NA
CASSLVQTRGETQYF
TGTGCCAGCAGCTTAGTCCAGACTAGAGGGGAGACCCAGTACTTC
>TRBV6-5|TRBJ1-4|NA|NA
CASKLDSTNEKLFF
TGTGCCAGCAAGTTGGACAGTACTAATGAAAAACTGTTTTTT
>TRBV6-5|TRBJ1-2|NA|NA
CASSQQGGVGGYTF
TGTGCCAGCAGCCAACAGGGAGGGGTAGGGGGCTACACCTTC
>TRBV6-4|TRBJ2-3|NA|NA
CASSAEGAGDTQYF
TGTGCCAGCAGTGCGGAGGGGGCGGGAGATACGCAGTATTTT
>TRBV9|TRBJ2-5|TRBD2|few
CASSVGLAAYQETQYF
TGTGCCAGCAGCGTCGGACTAGCGGCGTACCAAGAGACCCAGTACTTC
>TRBV15|TRBJ2-1|TRBD1|NA
CATSTGTGGNEQFF
TGTGCCACCAGCACCGGGACAGGGGGGAATGAGCAGTTCTTC
>TRBV9|TRBJ2-3|NA|NA
CASSAEPGLNTDTQYF
TGTGCCAGCAGCGCAGAACCGGGCTTGAACACAGATACGCAGTATTTT
>TRBV6-5|TRBJ1-1|NA|NA
CAIGPLRGAGTEAFF
TGTGCCATCGGGCCGCTCAGGGGCGCGGGCACTGAAGCTTTCTTT
>TRBV6-6|TRBJ1-2|NA|NA
CASSSISSNYGYTF
TGTGCCAGCAGTTCCATTTCATCCAACTATGGCTACACCTTC
>TRBV27|TRBJ2-7|NA|medium-sized
CASSFFRGLAYEQYF
TGTGCCAGCAGTTTCTTCCGGGGTTTGGCCTACGAGCAGTACTTC
>TRBV6-5|TRBJ1-2|NA|NA
CASRPGVNYGYTF
TGTGCCAGCAGGCCAGGCGTGAACTATGGCTACACCTTC
>TRBV6-6|TRBJ1-2|TRBD1|NA
CASSQLDRRTWGYTF
TGTGCCAGCAGTCAGCTGGACAGGAGGACTTGGGGCTACACCTTC
>TRBV11-2|TRBJ1-2|NA|NA
CASSSVFSEGGYTF
TGTGCCAGCAGCTCGGTCTTCAGCGAAGGTGGCTACACCTTC